This TCR beta chain was found in a study of T-cell reconstitution after alpha-beta-depleted transplantation in children. This clonotype was seen repeatedly, ten times or more. Library preparation (for TCRbeta) was performed with unique molecular identifiers. One entry per CDR3 protein, called by TCRdb with MiXCR from the PCR reads. The table lists about 600,000 distinct CDR3 sequences, about 21% of them singletons. The clonotype was recovered from a boy less than two years old who had a stem cell transplant for acute myeloid leukemia, so the T cells may come from the graft donor. The material sequenced was PBMCs, mostly from graft donor cells, taken 360 days after TCRalphabeta/CD19-depleted stem cell transplant.

The CDR3 coding sequence is TGTGCCAGCAGTTACTCGAAGGGGGGGCGCGGTGAAGCTTTCTTT. This gives the protein CASSYSKGGRGEAFF. This chain connects TRBV6-5 to TRBJ1-1; possibly TRBD1 for D (6 bases). Looked up from germline, CDR1 is MNHEY and CDR2 is SVGAGI. The CDR3 is 15 amino acids. With 0 bases removed from V and 7 bases from J, the gap between germline ends came to 15 bases.